These 21 T cell receptor beta chains came from one sample sequenced in a study of T cell repertoires in cytomegalovirus infection. TCRdb recomputed calls from the reads with MiXCR, one row per CDR3 protein. The sample records 600,000 to 800,000 distinct CDR3 sequences, approximately 24% being singletons. Source material: CD8+ T cells from PBMCs. Every receptor here comes from a human donor in good health (CMV status not recorded). Some clones in this sample may be carry-over from other donors' samples.

Concerning this clonotype itself: The junction does not match germline at one end; this may be a read error. The rearrangement uses TRBV27 and TRBJ2-2, with 10 bases lining up with TRBD2. The CDR3 spans 17 residues. CDR1 MNHEY and CDR2 SMNVEV come from the germline V gene (reference sequence). The CDR3: CASSHLAGGGDTGELVF. The CDR3 region has the DNA TGTGCCAGCAGTCACTTAGCGGGGGGTGGCGACACCGGGGAGCTGGTTTTT.

This clonotype was detected a few times. This CDR3 is CASSSTRNQETQYF. CDR3 bases: TGTGCCAGCAGCTCGACACGAAACCAAGAGACCCAGTACTTC. V and J are TRBV7-2 and TRBJ2-5; D is unclear. The CDR3 has 14 residues. V was clipped by 4 bases and J by 0 bases, with 9 bases between them. Germline values: CDR1 SGHTA, CDR2 FQGNSA. Combining the CDR3 with reference TRBV7-2 and TRBJ2-5 gives the whole variable domain GAGVSQSPSNKVTEKGKDVELRCDPISGHTALYWYRQSLGQGLEFLIYFQGNSAPDKSGLPSDRFSAERTGGSVSTLTIQRTQQEDSAVYLCASSSTRNQETQYFGPGTRLLVL.

This clonotype was seen just once. This chain connects TRBV6-1 to TRBJ2-5; 8 bases match TRBD2. The length of the CDR3 is 16 residues. Trimming cost V 5 bases and J 5 bases; bases outside gene matches: 13. The germline gives CDR1 MNHNS, CDR2 SASEGT. The CDR3 spells CASSYGGAPPLETQYF. CDR3 coding DNA: TGTGCCAGCAGTTACGGGGGGGCCCCCCCATTGGAGACCCAGTACTTC.

V usage is TRBV9 and J usage is TRBJ2-3; D is uncertain. The CDR3 totals 16 residues. From germline, CDR1 is SGDLS and CDR2 YYNGEE. V lost 7 bases to trimming and J lost 0 bases, with 18 bases between them. The CDR3 DNA follows: TGTGCCAGCGGCGAAGACCGTCGAGACAGCACAGATACGCAGTATTTT. Its protein product is CASGEDRRDSTDTQYF.

The gene calls are TRBV4-1 and TRBJ2-3; 8 bases fit TRBD1. The V and J ends lost 0 bases and 4 bases, in that order; junction bases with no gene match: 3. The germline gives CDR1 MGHRA, CDR2 YSYEKL. The CDR3 extends over 15 amino acids. Written as DNA, the CDR3 is TGCGCCAGCAGCCAAGAGGAGACAGGGGCAGATACGCAGTATTTT. Translated, it gives CASSQEETGADTQYF.

This clonotype was found many times. The CDR3 sequence: CASSERDSSYNEQFF. The CDR3 DNA reads TGTGCCAGCAGCGAACGGGACAGTTCCTACAATGAGCAGTTCTTC. The chain combines TRBV11-2 with TRBJ2-1, with 7 bases fitting TRBD1. Per germline, CDR1 SGHAT and CDR2 FQNNGV. This CDR3 contains 15 residues. After removal of 5 bases from V and 1 base from J, the junction contained 5 bases not matched to a gene.

This clonotype was seen a handful of times. The J gene is TRBJ2-1, the V gene TRBV29-1; no clear D gene. The germline V gene encodes CDR1 SQVTM and CDR2 ANQGSEA. This CDR3 has 14 amino acids. The V end lost 2 bases, the J end lost 5 bases, and 13 bases lay between the germline ends. The CDR3 spells CSVEIPRDNNEQFF. The CDR3 coding sequence is TGCAGCGTTGAAATCCCTCGAGATAACAATGAGCAGTTCTTC.

This clonotype was seen many times. This chain links TRBV6-5 with TRBJ2-4; 9 positions match TRBD1. V lost 5 bases, J lost 7 bases, and 9 bases stayed unmatched. Looked up from germline, CDR1 is MNHEY and CDR2 is SVGAGI. The CDR3 has 15 residues. CDR3 sequence (DNA): TGTGCCAGCAGTATACAGGGGGCTCCTAAGAACATTCAGTACTTC. Its protein product is CASSIQGAPKNIQYF.

This clonotype was counted many times. The rearrangement uses TRBV12-3 or TRBV12-4 and TRBJ1-2; 7 bases are a match to TRBD1. J gave up 8 bases and V 6 bases, and 12 bases lay outside the gene matches. The CDR3 covers 14 residues. As DNA, the CDR3 is TGTGCCAGCAGCCCTCGCCCGACAGGGTCGGGCTACACCTTC. It yields the protein CASSPRPTGSGYTF.

There are a few counts of this clonotype. The chain combines TRBV14 with TRBJ1-1; a possible D gene is TRBD1 (6 bases). V was clipped by 6 bases and J by 4 bases, with 18 bases between them. The CDR3 covers 15 residues. The germline V gene has CDR1 SGHDN and CDR2 FVKESK. The CDR3 protein is CASSPTGFEGTEAFF. CDR3 sequence (DNA): TGTGCCAGCAGTCCCACAGGGTTCGAAGGCACTGAAGCTTTCTTT.

J is TRBJ2-2 and V is TRBV28; 8 bases align to TRBD1. This CDR3 has 14 amino acids. The V and J ends lost 5 bases and 6 bases, in that order; junction bases with no gene match: 5. Germline V CDR1 and CDR2: MDHEN, SYDVKM. CDR3 amino acids: CASSLRGLAGELFF. CDR3 coding DNA: TGTGCCAGCAGTCTCAGGGGGCTTGCCGGGGAGCTGTTTTTT.

The chain is built from TRBV14 and TRBJ2-6, with D unclear. The CDR3 runs 17 residues. Germline V CDR1 and CDR2: SGHDN, FVKESK. V dropped 3 bases and J dropped 0 bases, with 12 bases sitting between them. CDR3 DNA: TGTGCCAGCAGCCATAGACAAATCCCCTCTGGGGCCAACGTCCTGACTTTC. Its protein is CASSHRQIPSGANVLTF.

This clonotype was observed a single time. V gene TRBV4-2 combines with J gene TRBJ2-7; TRBD2 agrees at 8 bases. This CDR3 is 14 amino acids long. The germline CDR1 and CDR2 sequences are LGHNA and YNFKEQ. J lost 5 bases, V lost 4 bases, and 7 bases had no gene match. Here the CDR3 DNA reads TGTGCCAGCAGCCCCGCGGGGGGCAGGAACGAGCAGTACTTC. This translates into CASSPAGGRNEQYF.

Many counts were recorded for this clonotype. CDR3 nucleotide sequence: TGTGCCAGCAGTTGGGTTAAGCCCCTTGATGGAGGCTACACCTTC. Its protein product is CASSWVKPLDGGYTF. The V and J genes are TRBV12-3 or TRBV12-4 and TRBJ1-2; D gene uncertain. The CDR3 runs to 15 residues. The V gene lost 4 bases and the J gene lost 8 bases, with 20 bases spanning the gap.

This chain joins TRBV28 and TRBJ2-6; D remains ambiguous. Germline V lookup: CDR1 MDHEN, CDR2 SYDVKM. Trimming took off 2 bases at V and 0 bases at J, with 5 bases between the two ends. CDR3 size: 15 residues. The chain's CDR3 is CASSLRYSGANVLTF. In nucleotides, the CDR3 is TGTGCCAGCAGTTTAAGATACTCTGGGGCCAACGTCCTGACTTTC.

A few counts support this clonotype. This sequence joins TRBV19 and TRBJ2-5; D not certain. CDR3 length: 11 amino acids. Germline V gives CDR1 LNHDA, CDR2 SQIVND (reference sequence). The CDR3 DNA reads TGTGACCCAGTAGTCCTTTGGACCCAGTACTTC. Its translation is CDPVVLWTQYF. Full variable domain (outside the CDR3, taken from reference TRBV19 and TRBJ2-5): DGGITQSPKYLFRKEGQNVTLSCEQNLNHDAMYWYRQDPGQGLRLIYYSQIVNDFQKGDIAEGYSVSREKKESFPLTVTSAQKNPTAFYLCDPVVLWTQYFGPGTRLLVL.

This clonotype has more than one count but fewer than ten. This chain connects TRBV7-6 to TRBJ2-7; 8 nucleotides agree with TRBD1. This CDR3 is built from 15 residues. CDR1 is SGHVS, CDR2 FNYEAQ, per germline. The junction had 7 bases not matched to a gene; V was cut back by 5 bases and J by 1 base. The CDR3 DNA sequence: TGTGCCAGCAGCCGTGGACAGGGCTTGTCCTACGAGCAGTACTTC. This sequence encodes CASSRGQGLSYEQYF.

The chain combines TRBV6-2 or TRBV6-3 with TRBJ2-7; D not resolved. This CDR3 is 14 amino acids long. Germline CDR1 and CDR2: MNHEY and SVGEGT. Deletions cut 0 bases from V and 1 base from J, with 7 bases between. The chain's CDR3 is CASSYSDTSYEQYV. CDR3 nucleotide sequence: TGTGCCAGCAGTTACTCCGACACATCCTACGAGCAGTACGTC.

This rearrangement joins TRBV25-1 to TRBJ1-2; D is possibly TRBD1 (5 bases). V was cut by 4 bases and J by 4 bases, with 19 bases left in between. CDR3 size: 16 residues. Per the germline V gene, CDR1 is MGHDK and CDR2 is SYGVNS. Written as DNA, the CDR3 is TGTGCCAGCAGTGGACGGACACTCCCTTCAGGCTATGGCTACACCTTC. Translating gives CASSGRTLPSGYGYTF.

The chain carries TRBV20-1 and TRBJ1-2; the match to TRBD1 covers 8 bases. This CDR3 has 14 residues. V trimming: 3 bases; J trimming: 4 bases; junction bases outside the gene matches: 7. In germline, CDR1 is DFQATT, CDR2 SNEGSKA (reference sequence). This chain's CDR3 is CSARDQGAAYGYTF. CDR3 in DNA: TGCAGTGCTAGGGACCAGGGGGCTGCCTATGGCTACACCTTC.

This clonotype has at least ten counts. The rearrangement links TRBV7-8 to TRBJ2-3; D gene uncertain. The CDR3 consists of 12 residues. The V gene's germline CDR1 is SGHVS and CDR2 FQNEAQ. Trimming pared 5 bases from V and 2 bases from J, leaving 5 bases between. CDR3 coding DNA: TGTGCCAGCAGCCCGAACACAGATACGCAGTATTTT. Amino acids: CASSPNTDTQYF.